This T cell receptor beta chain was obtained from a study of CD8+CD57+ T cells in acquired aplastic anemia. Overall study context: DNA recovered from sorted CD4+ and CD8+ cells had a mean of roughly 3 ug.

Profiling of TCR beta VDJ combinations and CDR3 sequences used genomic DNA as template. TCRdb itself ran the reads through MiXCR, one entry per CDR3 protein. The sample holds some 170,000 distinct CDR3 sequences, 40% to 55% seen once. Only patients with CD8+CD57+ cell expansion on flow cytometry were chosen for sequencing. All participating patients were living with severe acquired aplastic anemia. Untreated patients provided the blood samples, with no therapy given before sampling. CDR3 size: 15 residues. CDR1 and CDR2 (germline): KGHDR, SFDVKD. The junction had 5 bases not matched to a gene; V was cut back by 3 bases and J by 4 bases. General study points: Patients were compared with controls for CD8+ Simpson's diversity, and no significant difference emerged.

About this clonotype itself: What it binds is unknown.

This clonotype was sampled from a human donor with aplastic anemia. The J gene is TRBJ2-1, the V gene TRBV24-1; 7 bases map to TRBD1. Sequencing input: sorted CD4+, CD8+, or CD8+CD57+ T cells (not recorded which) from PBMCs. CDR3 in amino acids: CATSDIRGQYNEQFF. CDR3 bases: TGTGCCACCAGTGATATAAGGGGACAGTACAATGAGCAGTTCTTC.